Only a few counts were recorded for the clone carrying this TCR beta chain. The data are from a study of sequential checkpoint blockade in melanoma. Overall study: Patients were randomized 1:1 to nivolumab-then-ipilimumab or ipilimumab-then-nivolumab first-line. Each arm's sequence ended with maintenance nivolumab.

With 8 bases clipped from V and 6 bases from J, the junction kept 5 bases outside the gene matches. This CDR3 is 13 amino acids long. In germline, CDR1 is MRHNA, CDR2 SNTAGT. Sequenced by immunoSEQ multiplex PCR; TCRdb stores in-frame clones only, minus some. The sample carries about 6,200 clones, about half recorded once. Treatment specified: randomized to nivolumab then ipilimumab (arm A) or the reverse (arm B). PBMC sorting kept live CD3+CD8+ cells without CD19 or CD56. The chain recombines TRBV6-4 with TRBJ2-7, with 12 bases fitting TRBD2. This TCR came from a human donor with melanoma. The material sequenced was CD8+ T cells sorted from blood (inferred from file names), taken from a patient given nivolumab and ipilimumab in sequence. CDR3 nucleotide sequence: TGTGCCAGCCTCCCACTAGCGGGGGGCGAGCAGTACTTC. This encodes CASLPLAGGEQYF.